The clone carrying this TCR beta chain was detected many times. The data were obtained in a study of blood T cell repertoires in COVID-19. Study information: PBMCs, B-cell-depleted T cells, or T cells provided the cDNA or gDNA that made up the material.

Methods used by the authors: Reference gene primer amplification in the assay estimated nucleated cell counts. Method: immunoSEQ multiplex PCR; TCRdb's copy keeps in-frame clones and lacks some. V, J and clone size reflect that table, while D and trimming were determined from the DNA. The sample has 90,000 or so clones, approximately 85% seen once. The germline V gene encodes CDR1 ENHRY and CDR2 SYGVKD. V was clipped by 3 bases and J by 4 bases; unmatched bases: 3. The CDR3 is 14 residues long. The rearrangement uses TRBV10-3 and TRBJ2-7; 10 nucleotides agree with TRBD1. This TCR was sampled from a man aged 50 to 59 with active COVID-19. Material: peripheral blood. This CDR3 is CAISEKGQGYEQYF. Written as DNA, the CDR3 is TGTGCCATCAGTGAAAAGGGACAGGGGTACGAGCAGTACTTC.